The clone carrying this T cell receptor (beta chain) was counted ten times or more. Its antigen remains unknown. This specimen belongs to a study of T cells in Graves' hyperthyroidism and ophthalmopathy. General observations from the study: Most expanded thyroid clonotypes above 0.001 also appeared in blood. Ophthalmopathy and stable hyperthyroidism were told apart by a 13 V-J model.

Patients having uncontrolled infection, another autoimmune disease, pregnancy or lactation were not included. Diagnoses were established using clinical symptoms, serum thyroxine and TRAb, thyroid ultrasound and orbital computed tomography. TCR beta CDR3 sequences were amplified from RNA transcripts. HTBI primers drove first-round RT-PCR of the TCR CDR3. TCRdb reanalysed the multiplex PCR reads using MiXCR and keeps one entry per CDR3 protein. Among approximately 300,000 distinct CDR3 sequences, roughly 18% were seen once, and the ten largest hold just under 40%. Sequencing was done on a sample of blood. This clonotype was sampled from a man aged 45-65 years with Graves' ophthalmopathy.

The CDR3 loop reads CASSRETQYF. The CDR3 bases are TGTGCCAGCAGTCGGGAGACCCAGTACTTC. The V gene is TRBV2, the J gene TRBJ2-5; no reliable D call. This CDR3 spans 10 amino acids. Trimming pared 5 bases from V and 5 bases from J, leaving 3 bases between. The germline CDR1 and CDR2 sequences are SNHLY and FYNNEI.